A selection of T cell receptor beta chains follows, all from one sample in a study of shared clonotypes between healthy human individuals. The repertoire was sequenced with immunoSEQ multiplex PCR; TCRdb's copy has only in-frame clones and lacks some. The sample consists of some 2,400,000 clones, almost 96% of them appearing once. Sequenced material: naive CD4+ T cells sorted from blood. The receptors shown here come from a man aged 18 to 29 in good health. The CDR3 runs from the conserved cysteine through the conserved F or W. D genes are given only for firm matches. The size field is filled for only some rows; it gives once, few, many or a size class.

v_call,clone_size,d_call,j_call,cdr3_aa,cdr3_nt
TRBV6-1,-,-,TRBJ2-2,CAARREATSGELFF,TGTGCCGCGCGACGTGAGGCTACGTCCGGGGAGCTGTTTTTT
TRBV5-1,-,-,TRBJ1-4,CASSLDLEKLFF,TGCGCCAGCAGCTTGGACCTCGAAAAACTGTTTTTT
TRBV4-2,-,-,TRBJ2-3,CASSQDENTQYF,TGTGCCAGCAGCCAAGACGAGAATACGCAGTATTTT
TRBV25-1,-,TRBD1,TRBJ2-1,CASSAGQGAKFF,TGTGCCAGCAGTGCGGGACAGGGGGCTAAGTTCTTC
TRBV7-9,-,-,TRBJ2-7,CASSLGGPYEQYF,TGTGCCAGCAGCTTAGGAGGCCCCTACGAGCAGTACTTC
TRBV10-3,-,-,TRBJ1-2,CAISDKPSLEGYTF,TGTGCCATCAGTGACAAGCCTTCTTTGGAGGGCTACACCTTC
TRBV7-6,-,TRBD2,TRBJ2-2,CASSPGTSGRYGELFF,TGTGCCAGCAGCCCTGGGACTAGCGGGAGGTACGGGGAGCTGTTTTTT
TRBV6-6,-,-,TRBJ1-5,CASSYPESNQPQHF,TGTGCCAGCAGTTACCCAGAAAGCAATCAGCCCCAGCATTTT
TRBV2,-,-,TRBJ1-1,CASSLQGLDAFF,TGTGCCAGCAGCTTACAGGGTTTGGATGCTTTCTTT
TRBV30,-,-,TRBJ2-5,CAWSVGQGRETQYF,TGTGCCTGGAGTGTTGGGCAGGGGAGGGAGACCCAGTACTTC
TRBV9,-,TRBD1,TRBJ1-6,CASSVRGTVNSPLHF,TGTGCCAGCAGCGTTCGCGGGACAGTTAATTCACCCCTCCACTTT
TRBV18,-,-,TRBJ1-3,CASSPTGTGFGNTIYF,TGTGCCAGCTCGCCCACCGGGACTGGGTTCGGAAACACCATATATTTT
TRBV4-1,-,TRBD1,TRBJ1-1,CASSAGQGRAFF,TGCGCCAGCAGCGCGGGACAGGGGCGCGCTTTCTTT
TRBV5-1,-,TRBD2,TRBJ2-7,CASSRTSGSYEQYF,TGCGCCAGCAGCAGGACTAGCGGGAGCTACGAGCAGTACTTC
TRBV10-1,-,TRBD2,TRBJ2-1,CASSESWTSGGYNEQFF,TGCGCCAGCAGTGAGTCATGGACTAGCGGGGGATACAATGAGCAGTTCTTC
TRBV6-5,-,-,TRBJ1-5,CATQEDIGNNQPQHF,TGTGCCACCCAGGAGGACATCGGTAATAATCAGCCCCAGCATTTT
TRBV7-9,-,-,TRBJ1-1,CASSLAQGLTEAFF,TGTGCCAGCAGCTTAGCGCAAGGCCTGACTGAAGCTTTCTTT
TRBV28,-,TRBD2,TRBJ2-5,CASSLGLLAGGVETQYF,TGTGCCAGCAGTTTAGGACTCCTAGCGGGAGGAGTGGAGACCCAGTACTTC
TRBV6-5,once,-,TRBJ2-1,CASSRKIDEQFF,TGTGCCAGCAGCCGAAAAATCGATGAGCAGTTCTTC
TRBV4-3,-,-,TRBJ2-1,CASSQVVYLGYNEQFF,TGCGCCAGCAGCCAGGTCGTATATCTCGGCTACAATGAGCAGTTCTTC
TRBV7-9,-,TRBD1,TRBJ1-1,CASSPAGQGVIAFF,TGTGCCAGCAGCCCTGCGGGACAGGGGGTAATAGCTTTCTTT
TRBV7-6,-,TRBD1,TRBJ2-7,CASSLVNSRTGFYEQYF,TGTGCCAGCAGCTTAGTCAATTCCAGGACAGGGTTTTACGAGCAGTACTTC
TRBV5-1,once,-,TRBJ1-4,CASSLLGSQEKLFF,TGCGCCAGCAGCTTGCTCGGGTCACAGGAAAAACTGTTTTTT
TRBV30,-,-,TRBJ1-6,CAWSVLGGSDTYNSPLHF,TGTGCCTGGAGTGTACTGGGGGGCAGCGACACCTATAATTCACCCCTCCACTTT
TRBV7-9,-,TRBD1,TRBJ2-3,CASSLGGAGGAADTQYF,TGTGCCAGCAGCTTAGGAGGGGCAGGGGGCGCGGCAGATACGCAGTATTTT
TRBV7-2,-,-,TRBJ2-1,CASSLEGAKSSYNEQFF,TGTGCCAGCAGCTTAGAAGGCGCAAAAAGCTCCTACAATGAGCAGTTCTTC
TRBV7-9,-,TRBD1,TRBJ1-5,CASSLGMAGGGNQPQHF,TGTGCCAGCAGCTTAGGGATGGCAGGGGGCGGCAATCAGCCCCAGCATTTT
TRBV28,-,TRBD1,TRBJ1-4,CASSLFGTGHEKLFF,TGTGCCAGCAGTTTATTTGGGACAGGGCATGAAAAACTGTTTTTT
TRBV25-1,once,-,TRBJ2-2,CASRDNIINTGELFF,TGTGCCAGCAGGGACAATATCATAAACACCGGGGAGCTGTTTTTT
TRBV30,-,-,TRBJ2-1,CACSGAYNEQFF,TGTGCCTGCTCGGGAGCCTACAATGAGCAGTTCTTC
TRBV28,-,TRBD2,TRBJ2-1,CASSPPGGGGQSEQFF,TGTGCCAGCAGTCCCCCGGGCGGGGGGGGTCAATCAGAGCAGTTCTTC
TRBV2,few,-,TRBJ1-1,CASLIGVDTEAFF,TGTGCCAGTTTAATCGGGGTGGACACTGAAGCTTTCTTT
TRBV5-1,-,TRBD1,TRBJ1-2,CASSLEGVPGQGNGYTF,TGCGCCAGCAGCTTGGAAGGGGTACCGGGACAGGGAAATGGCTACACCTTC
TRBV5-1,-,TRBD2,TRBJ2-1,CASSLGRTSGRGSSYNEQFF,TGCGCCAGCAGCTTGGGTCGGACTAGCGGGAGGGGTAGCTCCTACAATGAGCAGTTCTTC
TRBV27,-,TRBD2,TRBJ2-1,CASSLREGSYNEQFF,TGTGCCAGCAGTCTTCGGGAGGGCTCCTACAATGAGCAGTTCTTC
TRBV25-1,-,-,TRBJ2-3,CASSEAGTDTQYF,TGTGCCAGCAGTGAAGCGGGAACAGATACGCAGTATTTT
TRBV18,-,-,TRBJ1-2,CASSSASYYGYTF,TGTGCCAGCTCGAGCGCCTCCTATTATGGCTACACCTTC
TRBV18,-,TRBD2,TRBJ2-1,CASARSGAGGNEQFF,TGTGCCAGCGCCCGATCAGGGGCGGGAGGTAATGAGCAGTTCTTC
TRBV7-9,-,TRBD1,TRBJ1-2,CASSLTAGGNYGYTF,TGTGCCAGCAGCTTAACGGCAGGGGGTAACTATGGCTACACCTTC
TRBV2,-,-,TRBJ1-6,CASSDTVSPLHF,TGTGCCAGCAGTGACACAGTCTCTCCCCTCCACTTT
TRBV11-2,-,-,TRBJ2-7,CASSRAERGRSYEQYF,TGTGCCAGCAGCCGGGCTGAACGGGGGAGATCCTACGAGCAGTACTTC
TRBV7-3,-,TRBD1,TRBJ2-1,CASSPDRGDYNEQFF,TGTGCCAGCAGCCCCGACAGGGGGGACTACAATGAGCAGTTCTTC
TRBV19,-,-,TRBJ1-5,CASSIGRANYQPQHF,TGTGCCAGTAGTATTGGGCGGGCCAACTATCAGCCCCAGCATTTT
TRBV28,-,TRBD2,TRBJ2-3,CASSPPGLAGGLGTDTQYF,TGTGCCAGCAGTCCACCGGGACTAGCGGGGGGGCTGGGCACAGATACGCAGTATTTT
TRBV11-2,once,TRBD1,TRBJ2-6,CASSARGRTSGANVLTF,TGTGCCAGCAGCGCCAGGGGGCGGACGTCTGGGGCCAACGTCCTGACTTTC